The 26 T cell receptor beta chains reported below all come from one sample, sequenced in a study of tumor-infiltrating lymphocytes in localized non-small cell lung cancer. The assay was immunoSEQ multiplex PCR, and TCRdb's table has in-frame clones only and misses some. The data show 15,000 to 17,000 clones, with roughly 69% seen just once and approximately 5.4% held by the top ten. Sequencing input: lung tumor tissue. These receptors all stem from a human donor with non-small cell lung cancer.

CDR3 protein: CASSLVSWGSLYEQYF. The CDR3 coding sequence is TGTGCCAGCAGCTTAGTCAGCTGGGGGAGTTTGTACGAGCAGTACTTC. The chain employs TRBV7-9 and TRBJ2-7; D tentatively fits TRBD1 or TRBD2 (5 bases each). The germline V gene has CDR1 SEHNR and CDR2 FQNEAQ (reference sequence). The CDR3 length is 16 residues. Trimming cost V 1 base and J 4 bases, with 17 bases left between them.

This clone was found once. The V call is TRBV6-1, the J call TRBJ2-3; 7 nucleotides align to TRBD1. There are 13 residues in the CDR3. V lost 8 bases, J lost 4 bases, and 6 bases stayed unmatched. Germline CDR1 is MNHNS and CDR2 is SASEGT. CDR3 nucleotide sequence: TGTGCCAGCGGACAGGCTGAGGCAGATACGCAGTATTTT. Translation: CASGQAEADTQYF.

A few counts support this clone. V usage is TRBV28 and J usage is TRBJ2-2; unclear D gene. Germline V gene data show CDR1 as MDHEN and CDR2 as SYDVKM. The V end lost 5 bases, the J end lost 6 bases, and 7 bases lay between the germline ends. CDR3 length: 12 amino acids. For the CDR3, the DNA is TGTGCCAGCAGTCAGACACCCGGGGAGCTGTTTTTT. Amino acid sequence: CASSQTPGELFF. The variable domain in full, with the rest retrieved from reference TRBV28 and TRBJ2-2, is DVKVTQSSRYLVKRTGEKVFLECVQDMDHENMFWYRQDPGLGLRLIYFSYDVKMKEKGDIPEGYSVSREKKERFSLILESASTNQTSMYLCASSQTPGELFFGEGSRLTVL.

This clone was detected only a few times. The chain couples TRBV7-6 to TRBJ2-1; TRBD2 aligns across 11 bases. With 0 bases clipped from V and 3 bases from J, the junction kept 13 bases outside the gene matches. Germline V lookup: CDR1 SGHVS, CDR2 FNYEAQ. The CDR3 consists of 20 residues. CDR3 sequence: CASSLARGPELAGVYNEQFF. The CDR3 region has the DNA TGTGCCAGCAGCTTAGCGAGGGGCCCCGAACTAGCGGGAGTCTACAATGAGCAGTTCTTC.

The chain couples TRBV10-3 to TRBJ2-7, with D tentatively TRBD2 (6 bases). Between the trimmed V and J ends, which lost 0 bases and 3 bases, there was a span of 12 bases. This CDR3 comprises 15 residues. Germline V gives CDR1 ENHRY, CDR2 SYGVKD. CDR3 in amino acids: CAISESGAGHYEQYF. The CDR3 nucleotides read TGTGCCATCAGTGAGTCCGGCGCGGGGCACTACGAGCAGTACTTC.

This clone was seen a single time. This sequence joins TRBV6-5 and TRBJ2-7; 9 bases map to TRBD1. The V and J ends lost 6 bases and 2 bases, in that order; junction bases with no gene match: 5. CDR3 length: 14 residues. From germline, CDR1 is MNHEY and CDR2 SVGAGI. The CDR3 here is CASSRDRVTYEQYF. In DNA form, the CDR3 reads TGTGCCAGCAGCCGGGACAGGGTGACCTACGAGCAGTACTTC.

There are a few counts of this clone. The V gene is TRBV5-6, the J gene TRBJ2-7; tentative D call: TRBD1 (6 bases). V lost 3 bases and J 5 bases, leaving 15 bases between the germline ends. The CDR3 contains 14 residues. In germline, CDR1 is SGHDT, CDR2 YYEEEE. CDR3 sequence: CASSSTGEGDEQYF. CDR3 bases: TGTGCCAGCAGCTCAACGGGCGAGGGGGACGAGCAGTACTTC.

The chain carries TRBV5-1 and TRBJ2-2; D is uncertain. The V and J ends lost 4 bases and 3 bases respectively, with 1 base between them. CDR1 SGHRS and CDR2 YFSETQ come from the germline V gene. The CDR3 consists of 11 residues. CDR3 nucleotides: TGCGCCAGCAGCGACACCGGGGAGCTGTTTTTT. Its protein product is CASSDTGELFF.

The chain is built from TRBV11-3 and TRBJ2-1; D is unclear. CDR1 and CDR2 from the germline V gene are SGHNT and YENEEA. Between the trimmed V and J ends, which lost 1 base and 5 bases, there was a span of 12 bases. The CDR3 totals 15 residues. CDR3 region: CASSLGAALNNEQFF. The CDR3, as DNA: TGTGCCAGCAGCTTAGGGGCAGCCCTCAACAATGAGCAGTTCTTC.

The V and J genes are TRBV7-2 and TRBJ2-7; 7 bases are a match to TRBD1. Trimming took 3 bases from V and 7 from J; bases not matched to a gene: 6. The CDR3 covers 13 residues. Germline-derived CDR1 and CDR2 are SGHTA and FQGNSA. CDR3 in DNA: TGTGCCAGCAGCTTTGACAGGGCCGCGGAGCAGTACTTC. Its translation: CASSFDRAAEQYF.

This clone appeared a few times. The chain recombines TRBV5-4 with TRBJ2-1, with a possible D match to TRBD1 (6 bases). The CDR3 contains 16 residues. V lost 3 bases to trimming and J lost 10 bases, with 23 bases between them. From germline, CDR1 is SGHNT and CDR2 YYREEE (reference sequence). Here the CDR3 reads CASSSGSGQKISEQFF. DNA of the CDR3: TGTGCCAGCAGCTCCGGGTCGGGACAAAAGATCAGCGAGCAGTTCTTC.

This clone was picked up a small number of times. The CDR3 DNA sequence: TGTGCCAGCACCCAAATGGGACTAGCGGGAGCTCAGCAGTTCTTC. It encodes CASTQMGLAGAQQFF. The V and J genes are TRBV27 and TRBJ2-1, with 14 bases lining up with TRBD2. CDR3 size: 15 residues. With 7 bases clipped from V and 11 bases from J, the junction kept 10 bases outside the gene matches. The V gene's germline CDR1 is MNHEY and CDR2 SMNVEV (reference sequence).

The chain has TRBV19 and TRBJ2-7, with 12 bases fitting TRBD2. Germline V CDR1 and CDR2: LNHDA, SQIVND (reference sequence). J lost 0 bases, V lost 5 bases, and 5 bases had no gene match. The CDR3 has 16 residues. The CDR3 bases are TGTGCCAGTAGTCCCCGGACTAGCGGGAACTCCTACGAGCAGTACTTC. Translating gives CASSPRTSGNSYEQYF.

The chain carries TRBV27 and TRBJ2-1; D gene uncertain. In germline, CDR1 is MNHEY, CDR2 SMNVEV (reference sequence). Trimming removed 3 bases at V and 6 bases at J, with 6 bases between. This CDR3 contains 12 residues. The CDR3 spells CASSLPGNEQFF. The CDR3, as DNA: TGTGCCAGCAGTTTGCCTGGCAATGAGCAGTTCTTC.

Remarks on this clone: Germline and junction disagree at one end, which may indicate a read error. This chain links TRBV7-7 with TRBJ2-3, with no clear D. Germline V gene data show CDR1 as SSHAT and CDR2 as FNYEAQ (reference sequence). This CDR3 is 14 amino acids long. CDR3 nucleotides: TGTGCTAGCAGCTTAGTGGTAGGAGCAGATACGCAGTATTTT. The encoded protein is CASSLVVGADTQYF.

This clone was recorded a few times. The chain has TRBV2 and TRBJ2-1; TRBD2 is a possible D gene (5 bases). The V and J ends lost 10 bases and 8 bases respectively, with 12 bases between them. Germline V gene lookup returns CDR1 SNHLY and CDR2 FYNNEI. CDR3 size: 11 residues. CDR3 DNA: TGTGCCACCCTAGCCTCCGATGAGCAGTTCTTC. Residues: CATLASDEQFF.

V gene TRBV5-6 combines with J gene TRBJ2-5, with D perhaps assigned TRBD1 or TRBD2 (6 bases each). Trimming removed 4 bases from V and 4 bases from J, with 14 bases in between. CDR3 length equals 14 residues. CDR1 and CDR2 (germline): SGHDT, YYEEEE. The DNA for the CDR3 is TGTGCCAGCAGCGGCTGGGGGGCGGGAGAGACCCAGTACTTC. It translates to CASSGWGAGETQYF.

This clone was detected only a few times. The V and J genes are TRBV18 and TRBJ1-5; D is ambiguous. Per the germline V gene, CDR1 is KGHSH and CDR2 is LQKENI. Trimming took 0 bases from V and 1 from J, leaving 10 bases between them. This CDR3 is 16 amino acids long. Here the CDR3 reads CASSPPSSRSNQPQHF. The CDR3 DNA sequence: TGTGCCAGCTCACCACCATCTTCACGGAGCAATCAGCCCCAGCATTTT.

This clone was picked up a small number of times. The genes are TRBV5-1 and TRBJ1-3; no clear D gene. The CDR3 has 14 residues. V was clipped by 1 base and J by 3 bases, with 8 bases between them. Per germline, CDR1 SGHRS and CDR2 YFSETQ. The CDR3 region is CASSLYSYGNTIYF. CDR3 sequence (DNA): TGCGCCAGCAGCTTGTACTCGTATGGAAACACCATATATTTT. Full variable domain (remainder filled in from reference TRBV5-1 and TRBJ1-3): KAGVTQTPRYLIKTRGQQVTLSCSPISGHRSVSWYQQTPGQGLQFLFEYFSETQRNKGNFPGRFSGRQFSNSRSEMNVSTLELGDSALYLCASSLYSYGNTIYFGEGSWLTVV.

This sequence joins TRBV28 and TRBJ1-2, with unresolved D. Germline CDR1 and CDR2: MDHEN and SYDVKM. The CDR3 totals 10 residues. V gave up 5 bases and J gave up 6 bases, with 4 bases separating them. The CDR3 nucleotides read TGTGCCAGCAGTCGAGATGGCTACACCTTC. Amino acid sequence: CASSRDGYTF.

V and J are TRBV6-6 and TRBJ2-3; the match to TRBD1 covers 11 bases. The V segment lost 5 bases and the J segment 2 bases; nucleotides outside the gene matches: 3. The CDR3 sequence is 15 residues long. CDR1 MNHNY and CDR2 SVGAGI come from the germline V gene (reference sequence). The CDR3 sequence: CASSRTGGPTDTQYF. The CDR3 DNA sequence: TGTGCCAGCAGTCGGACAGGGGGCCCCACAGATACGCAGTATTTT.

The rearrangement links TRBV14 to TRBJ2-1; TRBD1 might be the D (6 bases). The CDR3 is made up of 18 amino acids. The germline V gene encodes CDR1 SGHDN and CDR2 FVKESK. Trimming shortened V by 1 base and J by 4 bases, and 20 bases separated the two germline ends. The CDR3 bases are TGTGCCAGCAGCCAAGGGGGGCGATCAAGTCTTCTATACAATGAGCAGTTCTTC. Translated: CASSQGGRSSLLYNEQFF.

The CDR3 loop is CASSYLGGELFF. The CDR3 bases are TGTGCCAGCAGTTACCTCGGTGGGGAGCTGTTTTTT. The rearrangement links TRBV6-5 to TRBJ2-2; D not certain. The CDR3 is made up of 12 amino acids. Trimming cost V 2 bases and J 8 bases, with 6 bases left between them. Germline V gene sequence: CDR1 MNHEY, CDR2 SVGAGI.

The chain has TRBV7-9 and TRBJ2-3, with D tentatively TRBD1 (6 bases). The CDR3 extends over 15 amino acids. Per the germline V gene, CDR1 is SEHNR and CDR2 is FQNEAQ (reference sequence). V lost 5 bases and J 2 bases, leaving 14 bases between the germline ends. The CDR3 reads CASSVRGGTTDTQYF. CDR3 DNA: TGTGCCAGCAGCGTAAGAGGGGGAACCACAGATACGCAGTATTTT.

The V call is TRBV9, the J call TRBJ2-5, with 7 bases matching TRBD2. Looked up from germline, CDR1 is SGDLS and CDR2 is YYNGEE. The length of the CDR3 is 15 residues. V shed 3 bases, J shed 5 bases, and the junction held 10 bases outside the gene matches. The CDR3 DNA reads TGTGCCAGCAGCGCCACCCCGGCCGGGAGGGAGACCCAGTACTTC. This sequence encodes CASSATPAGRETQYF.

This chain connects TRBV4-2 to TRBJ2-3; TRBD2 might be the D (6 bases). The CDR3 length is 16 residues. From germline, CDR1 is LGHNA and CDR2 YNFKEQ. V gave up 1 base and J gave up 0 bases, with 11 bases separating them. The CDR3 region is CASSQGTTTSTDTQYF. DNA of the CDR3: TGTGCCAGCAGCCAAGGGACTACCACTAGCACAGATACGCAGTATTTT.